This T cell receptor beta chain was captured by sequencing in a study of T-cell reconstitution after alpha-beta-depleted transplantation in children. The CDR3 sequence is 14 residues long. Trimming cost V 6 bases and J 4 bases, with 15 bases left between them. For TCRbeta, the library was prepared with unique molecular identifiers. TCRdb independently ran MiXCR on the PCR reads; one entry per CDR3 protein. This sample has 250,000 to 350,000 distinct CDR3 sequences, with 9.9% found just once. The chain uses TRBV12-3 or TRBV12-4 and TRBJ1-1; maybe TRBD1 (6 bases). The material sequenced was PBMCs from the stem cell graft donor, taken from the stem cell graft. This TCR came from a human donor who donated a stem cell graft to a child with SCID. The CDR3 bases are TGTGCCAGCAGCCGTCCGGGGGGGCGCACTGAAGCTTTCTTT. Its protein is CASSRPGGRTEAFF.